These 21 T cell receptor beta chains share one sample of origin, sequenced in a study of control samples from healthy donors and cancer patients. The data were produced by immunoSEQ multiplex PCR, yet TCRdb's version contains in-frame clones alone and is incomplete. The data show 68,000 or so clones, about 83% seen once. Input material: blood. Source of these receptors: a man aged 55 to 70 in good health.

This sequence joins TRBV12-3 or TRBV12-4 and TRBJ1-2; tentative D call: TRBD1 (5 bases). Trimming cost V 6 bases and J 8 bases, with 13 bases left between them. The length of the CDR3 is 12 residues. This chain's CDR3 is CASSPVGTGYTF. In nucleotides, the CDR3 is TGTGCCAGCAGCCCCGTCGGGACCGGCTACACCTTC.

CDR3 in amino acids: CAISEVGINQPQHF. CDR3 nucleotide sequence: TGTGCCATCAGTGAGGTCGGCATCAATCAGCCCCAGCATTTT. V usage is TRBV10-3 and J usage is TRBJ1-5, with D unclear. The germline CDR1 and CDR2 sequences are ENHRY and SYGVKD. Deletions cut 2 bases from V and 3 bases from J, with 8 bases between. This CDR3 comprises 14 residues.

The rearrangement links TRBV21-1 to TRBJ2-3. TRBV21-1 is flagged as a pseudogene. This CDR3 spans 13 amino acids. CDR3 bases: TGTGCCAGCAGCAGGGGACCAACAGATACGCAGTATTTT. Residues: CASSRGPTDTQYF.

The V gene is TRBV4-3, the J gene TRBJ1-4, with D possibly TRBD1 on 5 matching bases. The germline CDR1 and CDR2 sequences are LGHNA and YSLEER. The CDR3 loop spans 18 amino acids. V was cut by 1 base and J by 2 bases, with 17 bases left in between. CDR3: CASSQVGGVGLTNEKLFF. The DNA of the CDR3 is TGCGCCAGCAGCCAAGTTGGGGGGGTAGGGCTTACTAATGAAAAACTGTTTTTT.

DNA for the CDR3: TGTGCCAGCATTCGGGACTCTAACAATGAGCAGTTCTTC. It yields the protein CASIRDSNNEQFF. The chain uses TRBV2 and TRBJ2-1, with a possible D match to TRBD2 (6 bases). Trimming stripped 7 bases from V and 5 bases from J, with 12 bases between. Germline V CDR1 and CDR2: SNHLY, FYNNEI. The CDR3 covers 13 residues.

The chain joins TRBV15 to TRBJ1-5; D perhaps matches TRBD1 (6 bases). Looked up from germline, CDR1 is LNHNV and CDR2 is YYDKDF (reference sequence). The V end was cut by 5 bases, the J end by 6 bases, with 20 bases between. The CDR3 covers 16 residues. The CDR3 region has the DNA TGTGCCACCAGCGATTCCGGGACAAAACTTACTCAGCCCCAGCATTTT. It is translated as CATSDSGTKLTQPQHF.

The V call is TRBV6-2 or TRBV6-3, the J call TRBJ1-3; D may be TRBD1 (5 bases). The CDR3 is 16 amino acids. Trimming shortened V by 6 bases and J by 0 bases, and 15 bases separated the two germline ends. Germline V gives CDR1 MNHEY, CDR2 SVGEGT. In DNA form, the CDR3 reads TGTGCCAGCAGCTCCGGCTCAGGGAACTCTGGAAACACCATATATTTT. It specifies CASSSGSGNSGNTIYF.

The J gene is TRBJ2-7, the V gene TRBV15, with TRBD2 as a possible D gene (5 bases). Germline V CDR1 and CDR2: LNHNV, YYDKDF (reference sequence). CDR3 length: 14 amino acids. Trimming pared 4 bases from V and 4 bases from J, leaving 14 bases between. The CDR3: CATSKDTGGYEQYF. The CDR3 DNA is TGTGCCACCAGCAAAGACACGGGCGGGTACGAGCAGTACTTC.

The chain is built from TRBV19 and TRBJ1-5; no firm D call. From germline, CDR1 is LNHDA and CDR2 SQIVND (reference sequence). There are 15 residues in the CDR3. The V and J ends lost 6 bases and 2 bases respectively, with 14 bases between them. The CDR3 sequence: CASRDSGIGNQPQHF. The DNA of the CDR3 is TGTGCCAGTAGGGACTCCGGGATTGGCAATCAGCCCCAGCATTTT.

The chain combines TRBV7-4 with TRBJ2-7; tentatively, D is TRBD2 (5 bases). Trimming left V 8 bases short and J 1 base short, with 18 bases between. The CDR3 is 15 residues long. CDR1 and CDR2 (germline): SGHVT, SQSDAQ. CDR3: CASHSVGRGSYEQYF. The CDR3 region has the DNA TGTGCCAGCCACTCCGTGGGGAGAGGGTCCTACGAGCAGTACTTC.

This sequence joins TRBV10-3 and TRBJ2-2; possible D gene TRBD2, 5 bases. The CDR3 has 14 residues. The V and J ends lost 3 bases and 5 bases respectively, with 10 bases between them. Looked up from germline, CDR1 is ENHRY and CDR2 is SYGVKD. As DNA, the CDR3 is TGTGCCATCAGTGAACTAGTAGGTACCGGGGAGCTGTTTTTT. The encoded protein is CAISELVGTGELFF.

The gene calls are TRBV5-4 and TRBJ2-5; TRBD2 matches 12 bases. V was pared by 4 bases and J by 4 bases, with 8 bases of the junction left unmatched. The CDR3 totals 16 residues. Germline V gene data show CDR1 as SGHNT and CDR2 as YYREEE (reference sequence). The CDR3 nucleotides are TGTGCCAGCAGCCGGGGGGGACTAGCGGGTCTAGAGACCCAGTACTTC. It is translated as CASSRGGLAGLETQYF.

The rearrangement joins TRBV29-1 to TRBJ2-1; 7 positions agree with TRBD2. With 0 bases clipped from V and 7 bases from J, the junction kept 15 bases outside the gene matches. Germline assignment: CDR1 SQVTM and CDR2 ANQGSEA. The CDR3 length is 17 residues. The CDR3 spells CSVEDQTSPLMSNEQFF. In DNA form, the CDR3 reads TGCAGCGTTGAAGATCAGACTAGCCCTCTGATGTCAAATGAGCAGTTCTTC.

This chain uses TRBV3-1 (or the pseudogene TRBV3-2) with TRBJ1-4; weak D call: TRBD1 (6 bases). Germline V lookup: CDR1 LGHDT, CDR2 YNNKEL (reference sequence). Deletions cut 3 bases from V and 7 bases from J, with 9 bases between. The CDR3 covers 13 residues. Written as DNA, the CDR3 is TGTGCCAGCAGCCATGGGGGGCGTGAAAAACTGTTTTTT. Amino acid sequence: CASSHGGREKLFF.

This chain links TRBV2 with TRBJ1-4; 8 bases are a match to TRBD1. Losses at the gene ends were 10 bases for V and 3 bases for J; bases not matched to a gene: 7. CDR3 length equals 14 residues. Germline V gene data show CDR1 as SNHLY and CDR2 as FYNNEI. CDR3 sequence reads: CAIRQGTSNEKLFF. DNA of the CDR3: TGTGCCATCAGACAGGGGACTTCTAATGAAAAACTGTTTTTT.

This chain uses TRBV15 with TRBJ2-5; 7 bases agree with TRBD1. The CDR3 length is 13 residues. J gave up 4 bases and V 5 bases, and 4 bases lay outside the gene matches. Germline V gives CDR1 LNHNV, CDR2 YYDKDF (reference sequence). The CDR3 reads CATSLNRGETQYF. The CDR3 DNA is TGTGCCACCAGCTTGAACAGGGGAGAGACCCAGTACTTC. The whole variable domain, remainder taken from reference TRBV15 and TRBJ2-5, is DAMVIQNPRYQVTQFGKPVTLSCSQTLNHNVMYWYQQKSSQAPKLLFHYYDKDFNNEADTPDNFQSRRPNTSFCFLDIRSPGLGDTAMYLCATSLNRGETQYFGPGTRLLVL.

V gene TRBV28 combines with J gene TRBJ1-1; possible D gene TRBD1, 5 bases. The CDR3 sequence is 16 residues long. The germline CDR1 and CDR2 sequences are MDHEN and SYDVKM. Trimming took 3 bases from V and 0 from J, leaving 14 bases between them. Written as DNA, the CDR3 is TGTGCCAGCAGTTTCGGCAGTGGGGGAATGAACACTGAAGCTTTCTTT. As protein: CASSFGSGGMNTEAFF.

The chain couples TRBV7-9 to TRBJ2-7; TRBD1 agrees at 9 bases. Per the germline V gene, CDR1 is SEHNR and CDR2 is FQNEAQ (reference sequence). This CDR3 is built from 17 residues. Germline trimming cut 5 bases from V and 4 bases from J; bases unmatched to any gene: 15. DNA of the CDR3: TGTGCCAGCAGCCCAGGAGGTGGGACAGGGATTAGGTACGAGCAGTACTTC. As protein: CASSPGGGTGIRYEQYF.

The rearrangement joins TRBV25-1 to TRBJ1-3, with a weak D call TRBD1 (6 bases). The length of the CDR3 is 14 residues. V was cut by 8 bases and J by 2 bases, with 13 bases left in between. CDR1 is MGHDK and CDR2 is SYGVNS in the germline V gene. The CDR3 bases are TGTGCCAGCCAGGGGATTTACGCTGGAAACACCATATATTTT. This gives the protein CASQGIYAGNTIYF.

The chain recombines TRBV7-2 with TRBJ1-5, with 8 bases matching TRBD1. CDR1 and CDR2 (germline): SGHTA, FQGNSA. This CDR3 region has 13 residues. V was clipped by 2 bases and J by 6 bases; unmatched bases: 0. Here the CDR3 DNA reads TGTGCCAGCAGCTTACAGGGGGCTCAGCCCCAGCATTTT. This codes for CASSLQGAQPQHF. Full variable domain (missing parts from reference TRBV7-2 and TRBJ1-5): GAGVSQSPSNKVTEKGKDVELRCDPISGHTALYWYRQSLGQGLEFLIYFQGNSAPDKSGLPSDRFSAERTGGSVSTLTIQRTQQEDSAVYLCASSLQGAQPQHFGDGTRLSIL.

The genes are TRBV19 and TRBJ2-3; D is uncertain. Germline assignment: CDR1 LNHDA and CDR2 SQIVND (reference sequence). This CDR3 contains 15 residues. The V end was cut by 5 bases, the J end by 1 base, with 13 bases between. The CDR3 here is CASSDRLGGTDTQYF. CDR3 nucleotides: TGTGCCAGTAGTGATCGTTTGGGTGGCACAGATACGCAGTATTTT. Full variable domain (outside the CDR3, taken from reference TRBV19 and TRBJ2-3): DGGITQSPKYLFRKEGQNVTLSCEQNLNHDAMYWYRQDPGQGLRLIYYSQIVNDFQKGDIAEGYSVSREKKESFPLTVTSAQKNPTAFYLCASSDRLGGTDTQYFGPGTRLTVL.